The rows below give T cell receptor beta chains drawn from one sample of a study of T cell responses to AZD1222 COVID-19 vaccine. Sequencing was performed with immunoSEQ multiplex PCR; in TCRdb, only in-frame clones are kept and a portion is missing. The data contain about 170,000 clones, around 88% of them seen just once; the ten biggest clones take up roughly 1.1%. The sample was peripheral blood, taken 28 days after the second AZD1222 dose. The receptors stem from an adult who received the AZD1222 COVID-19 vaccine. Each CDR3 is given with its conserved first and last residue. The D gene is left open where the match is weak. Size is stated for part of the rows, as once, few or many counts, or as a class when the clone is expanded.

size: NA
V: TRBV6-2/TRBV6-3
D: NA
J: TRBJ2-5
CDR3: CASSYSDSGTQYF
DNA: TGTGCCAGCAGTTACTCCGACTCGGGGACCCAGTACTTC

size: few
V: TRBV6-5
D: TRBD1
J: TRBJ2-7
CDR3: CASSWTGYEQYF
DNA: TGTGCCAGCAGTTGGACAGGCTACGAGCAGTACTTC

size: NA
V: TRBV7-2
D: TRBD1
J: TRBJ1-1
CDR3: CASSLYRGINTEAFF
DNA: TGTGCCAGCAGCTTGTACAGGGGTATAAACACTGAAGCTTTCTTT

size: few
V: TRBV13
D: NA
J: TRBJ1-6
CDR3: CASQLRRNSPLHF
DNA: TGTGCCAGCCAACTTAGGAGGAATTCACCCCTCCACTTT

size: NA
V: TRBV5-4
D: NA
J: TRBJ1-2
CDR3: CASSLIGGAGFGYTF
DNA: TGTGCCAGCAGCTTGATTGGGGGCGCTGGATTTGGCTACACCTTC

size: NA
V: TRBV7-9
D: NA
J: TRBJ1-2
CDR3: CASSNSNAYGYTF
DNA: TGTGCCAGCAGCAACTCTAACGCCTATGGCTACACCTTC

size: NA
V: TRBV5-4
D: TRBD2
J: TRBJ2-3
CDR3: CASSPGLAGRTTDTQYF
DNA: TGTGCCAGCAGCCCGGGACTAGCGGGGCGTACCACAGATACGCAGTATTTT

size: NA
V: TRBV7-6
D: NA
J: TRBJ2-7
CDR3: CASSPVMGAFRHEQYF
DNA: TGTGCCAGCAGCCCCGTAATGGGGGCCTTCCGGCACGAGCAGTACTTC

size: once
V: TRBV15
D: TRBD1
J: TRBJ1-6
CDR3: CATSRDRGSNSPLHF
DNA: TGTGCCACCAGCAGGGACAGGGGTAGTAATTCACCCCTCCACTTT

size: few
V: TRBV4-1
D: NA
J: TRBJ2-3
CDR3: CASSPPSADTQYF
DNA: TGCGCCAGCAGCCCCCCGTCGGCAGATACGCAGTATTTT

size: few
V: TRBV21-1
D: NA
J: TRBJ1-4
CDR3: CASSKALGARGATNEKLFF
DNA: TGTGCCAGCAGCAAAGCGTTGGGCGCTCGGGGCGCAACTAATGAAAAACTGTTTTTT

size: NA
V: TRBV5-8
D: NA
J: TRBJ1-5
CDR3: CASSHTGSPNQPQHF
DNA: TGTGCCAGCAGCCACACAGGGTCCCCTAATCAGCCCCAGCATTTT

size: few
V: TRBV7-9
D: NA
J: TRBJ1-1
CDR3: CASSSTVSTNTEAFF
DNA: TGTGCCAGCAGCTCGACAGTCAGCACGAACACTGAAGCTTTCTTT

size: NA
V: TRBV10-3
D: TRBD1
J: TRBJ1-1
CDR3: CAISETGDTEAFF
DNA: TGTGCCATCAGTGAGACAGGGGACACTGAAGCTTTCTTT

size: NA
V: TRBV27
D: NA
J: TRBJ2-6
CDR3: CASSQGGSHSGANVLTF
DNA: TGTGCCAGCAGTCAAGGGGGGAGTCACTCTGGGGCCAACGTCCTGACTTTC

size: NA
V: TRBV11-3
D: NA
J: TRBJ1-1
CDR3: CASSQEGNTEAFF
DNA: TGTGCCAGCAGCCAGGAGGGGAACACTGAAGCTTTCTTT

size: NA
V: TRBV6-5
D: TRBD1
J: TRBJ1-1
CDR3: CASSLTGGYTEAFF
DNA: TGTGCCAGCAGTTTGACAGGGGGGTATACTGAAGCTTTCTTT

size: NA
V: TRBV3-1/TRBV3-2
D: NA
J: TRBJ2-5
CDR3: CASSHWRGQETQYF
DNA: TGTGCCAGCAGCCATTGGAGGGGGCAAGAGACCCAGTACTTC